This T cell receptor beta chain was identified in a study of T cells in narcolepsy (dated by TCRdb to the late 2010s). Context from the whole study: Patients with narcolepsy type 1 or type 2 (NT1, NT2) were enrolled in the study together with healthy control donors. To look for autoreactive T cells in narcolepsy patients that target self-antigens of hypocretin neurons (hypocretin, TRIB2), the study used TCR Vbeta sequencing to follow clonotypes in blood and CSF. Broad study findings and their caveats: According to the report, autoreactive clonotypes were detected serially in the blood of the same patients and of different patients, but not in healthy controls. Plots that compared CSF and blood CD4+ T cell clonotypes from the same patient highlighted HCRT-specific and TRIB2-specific autoreactive clonotypes. No sequences matching autoreactive T cell clones were contained in some blood memory CD4+ repertoires from patients and controls. Numbers of sequenced blood memory CD4+ clonotypes were comparable, with averages of some 38,000 in patients and 30,000 to 35,000 in controls.

For TCR Vbeta sequencing, memory CD4+ T cells were sorted ex vivo from the peripheral blood of narcolepsy patients and healthy controls. Library preparation used the immunoSEQ multiplex PCR assay. TCRdb obtained this table from immuneACCESS and retained in-frame rearrangements with V and J assigned. These tables miss some clones; where compared with another copy, unresolved V genes account for less than half of the shortfall, and the remainder is unexplained. This sample is represented by about 25,000 clones; approximately 80% of them were singletons. Of the sample, roughly 0.74% falls within the top ten clones. This clone was seen once. Its cognate antigen has yet to be identified. The junction does not match germline at one end; this may be a read error. This specimen includes other DNA sequences encoding the same CDR3. Its CDR3 holds 14 amino acids, cysteine through phenylalanine. Here the CDR3 DNA is all that survives: 42 bases in frame from base 1. Based on the germline V gene, the CDR1 and CDR2 sequences are SGHTA and FQGTGA.

The sequence links TRBV7-3 to TRBJ1-4, with the D gene not clear enough to name. Material for sequencing was CD45RA- memory CD4+ T cells from PBMCs. Taken with the paper, the label for cell subset or site translates to: memory T cells sorted ex vivo from peripheral blood. The origin of this receptor is a human donor with narcolepsy. The DNA reads as follows: TGTGCCAGCAGCTTAGATGGGGTGGGCGAAAAGCTGTTTTTT. This translates into CASSLDGVGEKLFF. The variable domain in full, with residues beyond the CDR3 obtained from the reference TRBV7-3 and TRBJ1-4 genes, is GAGVSQTPSNKVTEKGKYVELRCDPISGHTALYWYRQSLGQGPEFLIYFQGTGAADDSGLPNDRFFAVRPEGSVSTLKIQRTERGDSAVYLCASSLDGVGEKLFFGSGTQLSVL.